This TCR beta chain emerged from a study of identical twins. Germline-derived CDR1 and CDR2 are DFQATT and SNEGSKA (reference sequence). This CDR3 is built from 17 residues. Trimming removed 0 bases from V and 0 bases from J, with 15 bases in between. A single record per CDR3 protein comes from TCRdb applying MiXCR to the 5' RACE reads. The sample carries 1.5 million or so distinct CDR3 sequences, more than 30% recorded once. The sequence was collected from a newborn girl in good health. The source material was cord blood. The chain carries TRBV20-1 and TRBJ1-5; D might be TRBD1 (5 bases). The CDR3 DNA reads as TGCAGTGCTAGAGATGGGTCGGGGCAATATAGCAATCAGCCCCAGCATTTT. It codes for CSARDGSGQYSNQPQHF.